The 20 T cell receptor beta chains reported below all come from one sample, sequenced in a study of T-cell memory formation after mild COVID-19. TCRdb re-analysed the 5' RACE reads in MiXCR, keeping a single row per CDR3 protein. The repertoire consists of about 400,000 distinct CDR3 sequences, with around a sixth occurring once and the leading ten covering 20% to 25%. Sequencing was carried out using PBMCs or a T cell subset sorted from them (not recorded which). All receptors come from a man between 18 and 29 years old who had mild COVID-19 (a few samples of this study predate the infection). Cell type and time point are not known.

The rearrangement uses TRBV4-3 and TRBJ2-1; D might be TRBD1 or TRBD2, each matching 7 bases. The V gene's germline CDR1 is LGHNA and CDR2 YSLEER. The CDR3 sequence is 15 residues long. Trimming took off 4 bases at V and 4 bases at J, with 14 bases between the two ends. The DNA for the CDR3 is TGCGCCAGCAGCCCCGGGACAGCGGGATACAATGAGCAGTTCTTC. This encodes CASSPGTAGYNEQFF.

V gene TRBV11-2 combines with J gene TRBJ2-2; D ambiguous. Trimming pared 3 bases from V and 4 bases from J, leaving 9 bases between. Germline V gene sequence: CDR1 SGHAT, CDR2 FQNNGV. This CDR3 is built from 14 residues. CDR3 region: CASSFSGGTGELFF. CDR3 bases: TGTGCCAGCAGCTTTAGTGGTGGCACCGGGGAGCTGTTTTTT.

Only a few counts were recorded for this clonotype. The gene calls are TRBV7-3 and TRBJ2-3; D is perhaps TRBD2 (5 bases). CDR3 length: 17 amino acids. The germline V and J ends were trimmed by 2 bases and 3 bases, with 18 bases remaining between them. Germline loops: CDR1 SGHTA, CDR2 FQGTGA. The CDR3 spells CASSLGPDWPITDTQYF. The DNA for the CDR3 is TGTGCCAGCAGCTTAGGCCCGGACTGGCCGATTACAGATACGCAGTATTTT. The full variable domain, in which reference TRBV7-3 and TRBJ2-3 provide the parts outside the CDR3, is GAGVSQTPSNKVTEKGKYVELRCDPISGHTALYWYRQSLGQGPEFLIYFQGTGAADDSGLPNDRFFAVRPEGSVSTLKIQRTERGDSAVYLCASSLGPDWPITDTQYFGPGTRLTVL.

This chain connects TRBV7-2 to TRBJ1-2, with a possible D match to TRBD1 (6 bases). CDR3 length: 15 residues. Trimming pared 4 bases from V and 2 bases from J, leaving 14 bases between. The germline gives CDR1 SGHTA, CDR2 FQGNSA. The CDR3 loop is CASSYGRTENYGYTF. The CDR3 DNA sequence: TGTGCCAGCAGCTACGGAAGGACAGAGAACTATGGCTACACCTTC.

This clonotype was recorded at least ten times. The chain employs TRBV7-9 and TRBJ1-5; D unresolved. Trimming stripped 5 bases from V and 4 bases from J, with 21 bases between. Germline V gene data show CDR1 as SEHNR and CDR2 as FQNEAQ (reference sequence). CDR3 size: 17 residues. Here the CDR3 DNA reads TGTGCCAGCAGCGAAACCGCGGACGGCTATAATAATCAGCCCCAGCATTTT. Translated: CASSETADGYNNQPQHF. Supplemented by reference TRBV7-9 and TRBJ1-5, the full variable domain reads DTGVSQNPRHKITKRGQNVTFRCDPISEHNRLYWYRQTLGQGPEFLTYFQNEAQLEKSRLLSDRFSAERPKGSFSTLEIQRTEQGDSAMYLCASSETADGYNNQPQHFGDGTRLSIL.

This clonotype was detected only a few times. At one of its ends the junction is not consistent with the germline gene, which may arise from a read error. The rearrangement links TRBV20-1 to TRBJ2-5; TRBD2 aligns across 10 bases. The germline gives CDR1 DFQATT, CDR2 SNEGSKA (reference sequence). The CDR3 is 16 amino acids. This CDR3 is CSARGLAGGIQETQHF. CDR3 nucleotide sequence: TGCAGTGCTAGAGGGTTAGCGGGGGGTATTCAAGAGACCCAGCACTTC.

The rearrangement joins TRBV6-2 or TRBV6-3 to TRBJ1-5; possibly TRBD1 for D (5 bases). The CDR3 loop spans 14 amino acids. Per germline, CDR1 MNHEY and CDR2 SVGEGT. V shed 10 bases and J shed 4 bases, with 17 bases lying between them. CDR3: CATMGRGDNQPQHF. The CDR3 nucleotides are TGTGCCACCATGGGACGCGGGGATAATCAGCCCCAGCATTTT.

The chain uses TRBV20-1 and TRBJ1-1, with D tentatively TRBD1 (5 bases). Germline-derived CDR1 and CDR2 are DFQATT and SNEGSKA (reference sequence). CDR3 length: 17 residues. The ends were cut back, 3 bases at V and 0 bases at J, with 20 bases in the middle. The CDR3 loop is CSARGVGHGIMNTEAFF. In nucleotides, the CDR3 is TGCAGTGCTAGGGGGGTGGGCCACGGAATTATGAACACTGAAGCTTTCTTT.

This clonotype has more than one count but fewer than ten. This sequence joins TRBV3-1 and TRBJ2-7; 8 nucleotides line up with TRBD1. V trimming: 2 bases; J trimming: 2 bases; junction bases outside the gene matches: 8. Germline V gene data show CDR1 as LGHDT and CDR2 as YNNKEL (reference sequence). The CDR3 contains 16 residues. The CDR3 region is CASSQNPTGGAYEQYF. CDR3 sequence (DNA): TGTGCCAGCAGCCAAAACCCAACAGGGGGAGCCTACGAGCAGTACTTC.

This clonotype came up a few times. The chain links TRBV20-1 to TRBJ1-5; 9 nucleotides agree with TRBD1. V dropped 0 bases and J dropped 5; count of bases not matched to a gene: 8. Germline V lookup: CDR1 DFQATT, CDR2 SNEGSKA (reference sequence). This CDR3 spans 16 amino acids. The CDR3, as DNA: TGCAGTGCTAGAGACCCGTCCACAGGGGGCGATCAGCCCCAGCATTTT. This codes for CSARDPSTGGDQPQHF.

The chain joins TRBV5-1 to TRBJ2-3; TRBD2 aligns across 14 bases. In germline, CDR1 is SGHRS, CDR2 YFSETQ. The CDR3 covers 16 residues. V lost 3 bases and J lost 4; bases outside the gene matches: 4. CDR3 bases: TGCGCCAGCAGCTCCGGGACTAGCGGGGGCTCAGATACGCAGTATTTT. This translates into CASSSGTSGGSDTQYF.

This clonotype was seen only a few times. The chain links TRBV6-6 to TRBJ2-3, with 8 bases aligning to TRBD2. From germline, CDR1 is MNHNY and CDR2 SVGAGI (reference sequence). This CDR3 spans 15 amino acids. Trimming at V came to 2 bases and at J to 1 base, leaving 2 bases not matched to a gene. The CDR3 DNA reads TGTGCCAGCAGTTACATCGGGGGGGGCACAGATACGCAGTATTTT. Its protein is CASSYIGGGTDTQYF.

This sequence joins TRBV5-1 and TRBJ2-1, with D unresolved. Trimming shortened V by 3 bases and J by 9 bases, and 13 bases separated the two germline ends. The CDR3 consists of 13 residues. The germline V gene has CDR1 SGHRS and CDR2 YFSETQ. CDR3 sequence: CASSYDHTIEQFF. CDR3 coding DNA: TGCGCCAGCAGCTATGATCATACAATTGAGCAGTTCTTC.

CDR3 protein: CSARDWARSTDTQYF. In DNA, the CDR3 is TGCAGTGCTAGAGATTGGGCTAGGAGTACAGATACGCAGTATTTT. This chain uses TRBV20-1 with TRBJ2-3, with no clear D. CDR3 length: 15 amino acids. V lost 0 bases to trimming and J lost 3 bases, with 13 bases between them. Per germline, CDR1 DFQATT and CDR2 SNEGSKA (reference sequence).

This clonotype occurred a few times. The chain is built from TRBV6-5 and TRBJ2-1; a weak D match, TRBD1 (6 bases). Germline CDR1 MNHEY, CDR2 SVGAGI. CDR3 length: 18 residues. The ends were cut back, 6 bases at V and 2 bases at J, with 23 bases in the middle. Here the CDR3 DNA reads TGTGCCAGCAGGTCCAGGGGCCGGGGTTTATTGCCCTACAATGAGCAGTTCTTC. It encodes CASRSRGRGLLPYNEQFF.

The rearrangement links TRBV4-3 to TRBJ2-5, with 11 positions matching TRBD2. The CDR3 sequence is 17 residues long. Germline V CDR1 and CDR2: LGHNA, YSLEER. V trimming: 3 bases; J trimming: 2 bases; junction bases outside the gene matches: 8. The DNA of the CDR3 is TGCGCCAGCAGCCATGCCACTAGCGGGGGCACACAAGAGACCCAGTACTTC. Encoded protein: CASSHATSGGTQETQYF.

V gene TRBV24-1 combines with J gene TRBJ2-5; D call uncertain. Germline loops: CDR1 KGHDR, CDR2 SFDVKD. V was pared by 5 bases and J by 0 bases, with 12 bases between. The CDR3 runs to 15 residues. The CDR3, as DNA: TGTGCCACCAGTGGTCAACATCTGTACCAAGAGACCCAGTACTTC. Protein product: CATSGQHLYQETQYF.

The chain has TRBV7-2 and TRBJ2-5; a weak D match, TRBD2 (5 bases). Deletions cut 6 bases from V and 5 bases from J, with 13 bases between. The CDR3 has 13 residues. CDR1 is SGHTA and CDR2 is FQGNSA in the germline V gene. The CDR3 DNA reads as TGTGCCAGCAGTGGGGTTTCGGGGGAGACCCAGTACTTC. Protein sequence: CASSGVSGETQYF.

This chain uses TRBV29-1 with TRBJ2-2; D possibly uses TRBD1 or TRBD2 (6 bases each). Trimming left V 1 base short and J 4 bases short, with 16 bases between. Germline CDR1 is SQVTM and CDR2 is ANQGSEA. The CDR3 sequence is 16 residues long. The CDR3 nucleotides read TGCAGCGTTGAAGGAGTTAGCGGACAGATCACCGGGGAGCTGTTTTTT. Its translation: CSVEGVSGQITGELFF.

This clonotype was seen many times. V gene TRBV7-2 combines with J gene TRBJ2-2; D is uncertain. V lost 5 bases and J lost 3, with 16 bases in between. The CDR3 spans 16 residues. CDR1 is SGHTA, CDR2 FQGNSA, per germline. As DNA, the CDR3 is TGTGCCAGCAGCCCCCCCCTTCGATTCTACACCGGGGAGCTGTTTTTT. As protein: CASSPPLRFYTGELFF.